This note documents a single TCR beta chain sequence. The antigen is not known. With 60 Vbeta and 13 Jbeta primers, the PCR was carried out. Sequencing used immunoSEQ multiplex PCR; TCRdb keeps in-frame clones, though not all of them. This sample has approximately 190,000 clones; about 70% occur once, and the top ten carry about 2.8%. Germline CDR1 reads SGHVS; CDR2 reads FNYEAQ. V was cut by 1 base and J by 4 bases, with 7 bases left in between. This CDR3 spans 13 amino acids. Nominally healthy donors provided the samples, though records likely missed some immune exposures. The entry originates in a study of cytomegalovirus exposure and HLA in healthy donors. Study summary: Roughly 80 million unique TCRs from HLA-typed donors made up an early data release. Findings and caveats of the study: Most TCR sequences were rare, but some public TCRs occurred in many donors.

The chain couples TRBV7-6 to TRBJ1-1; tentative D call: TRBD1 (6 bases). Sample: PBMCs. The clonotype comes from a man aged 35 to 55 in good health and CMV-seropositive. For the CDR3, the DNA is TGTGCCAGCAGCTTAGGGACAGCCACTGAAGCTTTCTTT. It yields the protein CASSLGTATEAFF. The whole variable domain, remainder taken from reference TRBV7-6 and TRBJ1-1, is GAGVSQSPRYKVTKRGQDVALRCDPISGHVSLYWYRQALGQGPEFLTYFNYEAQQDKSGLPNDRFSAERPEGSISTLTIQRTEQRDSAMYRCASSLGTATEAFFGQGTRLTVV.